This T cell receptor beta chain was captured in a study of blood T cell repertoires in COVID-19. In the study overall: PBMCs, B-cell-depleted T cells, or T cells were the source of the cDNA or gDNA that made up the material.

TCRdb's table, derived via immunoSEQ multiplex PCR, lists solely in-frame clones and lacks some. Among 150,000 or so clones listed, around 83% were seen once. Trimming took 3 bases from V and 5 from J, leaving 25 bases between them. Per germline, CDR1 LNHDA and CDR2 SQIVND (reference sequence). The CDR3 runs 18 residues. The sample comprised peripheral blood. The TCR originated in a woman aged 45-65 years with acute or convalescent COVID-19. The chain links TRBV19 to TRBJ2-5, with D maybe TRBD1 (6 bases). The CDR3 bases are TGTGCCAGTAGTATGCTTCCCCACCGAACAGGGTATGTGGAGACCCAGTACTTC. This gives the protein CASSMLPHRTGYVETQYF.